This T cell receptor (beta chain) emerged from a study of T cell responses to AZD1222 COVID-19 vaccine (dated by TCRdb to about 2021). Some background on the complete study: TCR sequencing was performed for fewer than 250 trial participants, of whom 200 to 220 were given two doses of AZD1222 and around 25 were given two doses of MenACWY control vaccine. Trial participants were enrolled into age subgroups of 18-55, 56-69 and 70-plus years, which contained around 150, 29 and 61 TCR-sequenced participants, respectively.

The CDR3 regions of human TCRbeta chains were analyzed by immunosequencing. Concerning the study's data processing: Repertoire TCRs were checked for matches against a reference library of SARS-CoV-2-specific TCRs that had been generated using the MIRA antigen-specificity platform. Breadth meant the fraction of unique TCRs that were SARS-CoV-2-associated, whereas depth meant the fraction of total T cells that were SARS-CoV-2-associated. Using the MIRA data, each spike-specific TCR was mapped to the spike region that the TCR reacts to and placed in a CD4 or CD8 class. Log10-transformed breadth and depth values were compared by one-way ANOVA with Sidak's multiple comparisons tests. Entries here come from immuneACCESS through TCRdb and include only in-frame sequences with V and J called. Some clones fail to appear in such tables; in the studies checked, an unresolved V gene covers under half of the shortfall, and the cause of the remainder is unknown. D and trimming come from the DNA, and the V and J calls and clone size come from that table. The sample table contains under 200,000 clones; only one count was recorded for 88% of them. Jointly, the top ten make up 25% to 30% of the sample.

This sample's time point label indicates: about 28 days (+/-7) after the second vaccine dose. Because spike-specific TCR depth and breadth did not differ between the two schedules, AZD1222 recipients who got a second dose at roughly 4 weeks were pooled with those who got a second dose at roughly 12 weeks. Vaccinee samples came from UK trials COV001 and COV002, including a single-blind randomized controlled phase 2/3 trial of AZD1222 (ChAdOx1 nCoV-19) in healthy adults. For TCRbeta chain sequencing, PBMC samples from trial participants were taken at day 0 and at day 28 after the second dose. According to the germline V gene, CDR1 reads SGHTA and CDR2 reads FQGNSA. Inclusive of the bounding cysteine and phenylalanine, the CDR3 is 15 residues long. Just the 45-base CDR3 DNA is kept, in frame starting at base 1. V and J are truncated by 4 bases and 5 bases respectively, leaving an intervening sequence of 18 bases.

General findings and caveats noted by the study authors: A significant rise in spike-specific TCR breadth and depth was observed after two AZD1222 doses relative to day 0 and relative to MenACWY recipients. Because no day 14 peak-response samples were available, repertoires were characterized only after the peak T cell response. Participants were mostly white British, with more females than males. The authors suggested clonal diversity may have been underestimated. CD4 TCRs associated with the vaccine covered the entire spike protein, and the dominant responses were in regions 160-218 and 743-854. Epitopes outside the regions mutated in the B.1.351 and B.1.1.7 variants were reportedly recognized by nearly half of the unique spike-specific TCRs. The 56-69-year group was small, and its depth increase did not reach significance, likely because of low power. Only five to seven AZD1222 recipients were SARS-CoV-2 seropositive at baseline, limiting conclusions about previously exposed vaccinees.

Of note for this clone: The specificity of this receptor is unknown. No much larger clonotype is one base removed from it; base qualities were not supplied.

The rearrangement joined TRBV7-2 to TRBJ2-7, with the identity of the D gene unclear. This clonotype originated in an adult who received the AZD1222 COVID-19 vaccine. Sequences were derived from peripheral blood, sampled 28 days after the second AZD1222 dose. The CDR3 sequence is CASSSQTLVRHEQYF. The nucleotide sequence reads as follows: TGTGCCAGCAGCTCGCAAACGCTAGTCAGGCACGAGCAGTACTTC.